This T cell receptor (beta chain) was captured in a study of T-cell memory formation after mild COVID-19. Germline loops: CDR1 MNHEY, CDR2 SVGAGI. Trimming pared 0 bases from V and 8 bases from J, leaving 16 bases between. This CDR3 has 15 residues. Findings and limits, study-wide: Pre-infection memory carried some responding clones, suggesting that cross-reactive memory joined.

Of note for this clonotype: Its antigen is not known.

TCRdb recomputed calls from the 5' RACE reads with MiXCR, one row per CDR3 protein. The sample consists of approximately 350,000 distinct CDR3 sequences, about 15% of them appearing once. The sample comprised PBMCs or a T cell subset sorted from them (not recorded which). The TCR sequence derives from a young man who had mild COVID-19 (a few samples of this study predate the infection). Cell type and time point are not known. The rearrangement uses TRBV6-5 and TRBJ1-2; D ambiguous. The CDR3 is CASSYSASASKGYTF. The CDR3 DNA reads TGTGCCAGCAGTTACTCCGCGTCCGCGTCTAAGGGCTACACCTTC.